A single sample is the source of the 21 T cell receptor beta chains below, sequenced in a study of response to subunit inactivated influenza vaccine. A single record per CDR3 protein comes from TCRdb applying MiXCR to the RT-PCR reads. Of roughly 500,000 distinct CDR3 sequences detected, under 25% appear once; the ten largest clones hold about 2.8%. These same data were also listed under a study on T cells expressing NK-cell markers. That source notes: UMIs accompanied the 5'RACE template switching by which TCR beta cDNA was made.

The material sequenced was CD4+ T cells sorted from PBMCs, taken 11 to 12 days after vaccination. All receptors derive from a man aged 50 or older who received an inactivated influenza vaccine.

The V and J genes are TRBV7-6 and TRBJ1-4; D remains ambiguous. V was pared by 1 base and J by 11 bases, with 5 bases between. The CDR3 is 11 residues long. Germline CDR1 SGHVS, CDR2 FNYEAQ. The CDR3 DNA reads TGTGCCAGCAGCTTAGGTAGTAAACTGTTTTTT. Its translation: CASSLGSKLFF.

The chain combines TRBV6-2 or TRBV6-3 with TRBJ1-1; tentatively, D is TRBD1 (5 bases). Germline V gene lookup returns CDR1 MNHEY and CDR2 SVGEGT. The CDR3 has 15 amino acids. Trimming stripped 1 base from V and 1 base from J, with 10 bases between. The CDR3 DNA follows: TGTGCCAGCAGTTACTTCGGGCAGGGGAACACTGAAGCTTTCTTT. This gives the protein CASSYFGQGNTEAFF.

This chain connects TRBV11-2 to TRBJ2-2, with 12 bases identical to TRBD2. The CDR3 is made up of 18 amino acids. Germline CDR1 and CDR2: SGHAT and FQNNGV. Trimming took 5 bases from V and 4 from J; bases not matched to a gene: 11. The CDR3 reads CASSRSRWTSGTTGELFF. CDR3 bases: TGTGCCAGCAGCAGATCACGGTGGACTAGCGGGACCACCGGGGAGCTGTTTTTT. Full variable domain (outside the CDR3, taken from reference TRBV11-2 and TRBJ2-2): EAGVAQSPRYKIIEKRQSVAFWCNPISGHATLYWYQQILGQGPKLLIQFQNNGVVDDSQLPKDRFSAERLKGVDSTLKIQPAKLEDSAVYLCASSRSRWTSGTTGELFFGEGSRLTVL.

J is TRBJ1-1 and V is TRBV4-3; 10 nucleotides line up with TRBD1. V dropped 1 base and J dropped 6; count of bases not matched to a gene: 5. Germline CDR1 LGHNA, CDR2 YSLEER. This CDR3 region has 15 residues. DNA of the CDR3: TGCGCCAGCAGCCAAGGGACAGGGGGTTTCTCTGAAGCTTTCTTT. Its translation: CASSQGTGGFSEAFF.

The CDR3 loop is CSARGLLGFDYEQYF. In DNA, the CDR3 is TGCAGTGCTAGAGGGTTGCTGGGGTTCGACTACGAGCAGTACTTC. The chain carries TRBV20-1 and TRBJ2-7, with D uncertain. The CDR3 length is 15 residues. V lost 1 base and J lost 3, with 16 bases in between. CDR1 and CDR2 from the germline V gene are DFQATT and SNEGSKA (reference sequence).

Comments on this clonotype: One junction end does not reproduce the germline sequence, and a read error may be involved. The rearrangement uses TRBV29-1 and TRBJ1-3; D unresolved. Per germline, CDR1 SQVTM and CDR2 ANQGSEA. This CDR3 contains 15 residues. The CDR3 reads CSVGTDGASGNTIYF. The CDR3 DNA is TGTAGCGTTGGAACGGACGGAGCCTCTGGAAACACCATATATTTT.

This clonotype was seen a handful of times. V gene TRBV12-3 or TRBV12-4 combines with J gene TRBJ1-2; D remains ambiguous. CDR3 length: 14 amino acids. The V end lost 1 base, the J end lost 3 bases, and 9 bases lay between the germline ends. CDR3 nucleotide sequence: TGTGCCAGCAGTTTAGATAACACCCACTATGGCTACACCTTC. As protein: CASSLDNTHYGYTF.

The chain couples TRBV19 to TRBJ1-2, with D uncertain. Trimming removed 8 bases from V and 2 bases from J, with 9 bases in between. The CDR3 has 12 amino acids. The germline CDR1 and CDR2 sequences are LNHDA and SQIVND (reference sequence). CDR3 sequence: CASYRLNYGYTF. CDR3 bases: TGTGCCAGTTACCGATTAAACTATGGCTACACCTTC.

J is TRBJ2-7 and V is TRBV7-2, with TRBD1 as a possible D gene (7 bases). Germline-derived CDR1 and CDR2 are SGHTA and FQGNSA. Between the trimmed V and J ends, which lost 1 base and 6 bases, there was a span of 13 bases. This CDR3 region has 14 residues. The CDR3 loop is CASSLVGRGAEQYF. CDR3 DNA sequence: TGTGCCAGCAGCTTAGTGGGCAGGGGGGCCGAGCAGTACTTC. Supplemented by reference TRBV7-2 and TRBJ2-7, the full variable domain reads GAGVSQSPSNKVTEKGKDVELRCDPISGHTALYWYRQSLGQGLEFLIYFQGNSAPDKSGLPSDRFSAERTGGSVSTLTIQRTQQEDSAVYLCASSLVGRGAEQYFGPGTRLTVT.

This clonotype was found a few times. The chain uses TRBV27 and TRBJ2-2, with TRBD1 matching 7 bases. Germline V lookup: CDR1 MNHEY, CDR2 SMNVEV (reference sequence). J gave up 2 bases and V 3 bases, and 3 bases lay outside the gene matches. The CDR3 has 15 amino acids. The CDR3 DNA follows: TGTGCCAGCAGTTTCGACAGGGTTAACACCGGGGAGCTGTTTTTT. Protein product: CASSFDRVNTGELFF.

This clonotype was detected only a few times. The chain recombines TRBV20-1 with TRBJ2-1; a possible D gene is TRBD2 (5 bases). The V gene lost 0 bases and the J gene lost 5 bases, with 20 bases spanning the gap. Germline V gives CDR1 DFQATT, CDR2 SNEGSKA (reference sequence). The CDR3 is 17 residues long. The CDR3 is CSARDSMRLAHDNEQFF. The CDR3 region has the DNA TGCAGTGCTAGAGATAGCATGCGGCTAGCCCACGACAATGAGCAGTTCTTC.

This clonotype was counted between two and nine times. The V call is TRBV21-1, the J call TRBJ1-5. TRBV21-1 is a pseudogene segment. This CDR3 is 15 amino acids long. The chain's CDR3 is CASSKGDPQYQPQHF. In nucleotides, the CDR3 is TGTGCCAGCAGCAAAGGGGACCCTCAATATCAGCCCCAGCATTTT.

This sequence joins TRBV5-1 and TRBJ2-7; 10 bases line up with TRBD2. The trim removed 4 bases at V and 4 bases at J, leaving 11 bases unmatched. This CDR3 spans 16 amino acids. Germline-derived CDR1 and CDR2 are SGHRS and YFSETQ. The CDR3 DNA reads as TGCGCCAGCAGCCCCCGAACTAGCGGGACCCTTTACGAGCAGTACTTC. It codes for CASSPRTSGTLYEQYF.

This clonotype showed up just once. This may come from a read error, since a much larger clone is one base off. The chain couples TRBV6-2 or TRBV6-3 to TRBJ2-1, with a tentative D call TRBD2 (6 bases). The CDR3 is 14 amino acids. CDR1 is MNHEY, CDR2 SVGEGT, per germline. The CDR3 spells CASRRDLSYNKQFF. The CDR3 DNA is TGTGCCAGCAGACGGGACTTATCCTACAATAAGCAGTTCTTC.

The table lists this clonotype with a few counts. This chain's CDR3 is CASSLGWDTDTQYF. The CDR3, as DNA: TGTGCCAGCAGCTTAGGGTGGGACACAGATACGCAGTATTTT. The rearrangement links TRBV7-2 to TRBJ2-3; unclear D gene. Trimming took off 1 base at V and 2 bases at J, with 7 bases between the two ends. The CDR3 totals 14 residues. The germline V gene has CDR1 SGHTA and CDR2 FQGNSA.

CDR3 in amino acids: CASRGQTYNEQFF. The DNA of the CDR3 is TGTGCCAGCAGAGGACAGACGTACAATGAGCAGTTCTTC. This sequence joins TRBV12-3 or TRBV12-4 and TRBJ2-1, with D perhaps matching TRBD1 (6 bases). CDR3 length: 13 residues. V lost 6 bases to trimming and J lost 4 bases, with 10 bases between them.

This clonotype is a singleton in its sample. The chain employs TRBV30 and TRBJ2-7, with 10 bases identical to TRBD1. J gave up 1 base and V 6 bases, and 6 bases lay outside the gene matches. The CDR3 covers 14 residues. In germline, CDR1 is GTSNPN, CDR2 SVGIG (reference sequence). The CDR3 is CACGWTGGSYEQYF. The CDR3 DNA reads TGTGCCTGCGGTTGGACAGGGGGATCCTACGAGCAGTACTTC.

A few counts support this clonotype. The chain carries TRBV27 and TRBJ2-3, with D possibly being TRBD1 (5 bases). This CDR3 has 14 residues. Between the trimmed V and J ends, which lost 5 bases and 4 bases, there was a span of 13 bases. Germline CDR1 is MNHEY and CDR2 is SMNVEV (reference sequence). In DNA form, the CDR3 reads TGTGCCAGCAGTCCCTGGACACTCGCAGATACGCAGTATTTT. Protein sequence: CASSPWTLADTQYF.

The rearrangement joins TRBV29-1 to TRBJ2-1; 11 nucleotides align to TRBD2. The CDR3 covers 12 residues. V lost 7 bases, J lost 8 bases, and 4 bases stayed unmatched. The germline V gene has CDR1 SQVTM and CDR2 ANQGSEA. CDR3 DNA sequence: TGCAGCGAGACTAGCGGGACCGATGAGCAGTTCTTC. Its translation is CSETSGTDEQFF.

Only a few counts were recorded for this clonotype. The gene calls are TRBV27 and TRBJ2-7; 7 bases map to TRBD2. This CDR3 comprises 14 residues. Per the germline V gene, CDR1 is MNHEY and CDR2 is SMNVEV (reference sequence). With V trimmed by 4 bases and J by 7 bases, 10 bases remained unmatched. CDR3 region: CASSSSGRGGEQYF. CDR3 coding DNA: TGTGCCAGCAGTTCCTCAGGGAGGGGTGGAGAGCAGTACTTC.

In its sample, this clonotype was seen a few times. The V call is TRBV15, the J call TRBJ1-5; D possibly corresponds to TRBD1 (6 bases). CDR1 and CDR2 from the germline V gene are LNHNV and YYDKDF (reference sequence). Trimming left V 8 bases short and J 7 bases short, with 15 bases between. CDR3 length: 13 residues. CDR3: CATRGGGSQPQHF. CDR3 sequence (DNA): TGTGCCACCCGAGGCGGGGGCTCACAGCCCCAGCATTTT.